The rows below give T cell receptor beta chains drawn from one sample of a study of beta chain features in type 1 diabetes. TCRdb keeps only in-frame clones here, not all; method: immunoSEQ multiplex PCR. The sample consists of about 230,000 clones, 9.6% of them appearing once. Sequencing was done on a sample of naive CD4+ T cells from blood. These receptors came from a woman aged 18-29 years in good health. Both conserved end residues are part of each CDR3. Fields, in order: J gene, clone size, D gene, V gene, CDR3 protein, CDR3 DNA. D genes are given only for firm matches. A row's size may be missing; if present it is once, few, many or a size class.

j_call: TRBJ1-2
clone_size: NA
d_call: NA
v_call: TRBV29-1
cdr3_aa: CSVDGPGIGYGYTF
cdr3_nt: TGCAGCGTTGATGGTCCAGGGATCGGCTATGGCTACACCTTC

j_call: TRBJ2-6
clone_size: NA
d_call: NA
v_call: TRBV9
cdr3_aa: CASSEGASGYLSHVLTF
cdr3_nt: TGTGCCAGCAGCGAGGGGGCTAGCGGGTACCTTTCCCACGTCCTGACTTTC

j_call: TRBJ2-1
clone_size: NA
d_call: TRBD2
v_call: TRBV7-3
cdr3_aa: CASGRGGYEQFF
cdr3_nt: TGTGCCAGCGGGCGGGGGGGGTATGAGCAGTTCTTC

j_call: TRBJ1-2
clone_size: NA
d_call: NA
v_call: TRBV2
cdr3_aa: CASLTGDRLLANYGYTF
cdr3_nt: TGTGCCAGTTTAACTGGCGACCGACTGTTAGCTAACTATGGCTACACCTTC

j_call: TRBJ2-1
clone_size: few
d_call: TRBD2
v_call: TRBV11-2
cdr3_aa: CASSFYQDSGGINEQFF
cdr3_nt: TGTGCCAGCAGCTTTTATCAGGATAGCGGGGGGATCAATGAGCAGTTCTTC

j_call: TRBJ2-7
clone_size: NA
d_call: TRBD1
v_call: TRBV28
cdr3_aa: CASNSGTEGKGALGEQYF
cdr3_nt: TGTGCCAGCAACTCCGGGACAGAAGGGAAGGGGGCTTTGGGAGAGCAGTACTTC

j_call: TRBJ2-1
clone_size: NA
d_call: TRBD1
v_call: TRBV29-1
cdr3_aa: CSVTGTGLNEQFF
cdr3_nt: TGCAGCGTCACCGGGACAGGGCTTAATGAGCAGTTCTTC

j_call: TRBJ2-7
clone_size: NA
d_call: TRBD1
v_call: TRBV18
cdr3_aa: CASSPGTGYEQYF
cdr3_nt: TGTGCCAGCTCACCCGGGACAGGGTACGAGCAGTACTTC

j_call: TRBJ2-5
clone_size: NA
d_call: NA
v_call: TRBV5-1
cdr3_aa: CASSLVGAWETQYF
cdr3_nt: TGCGCCAGCAGCTTGGTGGGGGCTTGGGAGACCCAGTACTTC

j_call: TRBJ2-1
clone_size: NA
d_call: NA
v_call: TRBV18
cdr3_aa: CASSPPSLTGEQFF
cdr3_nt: TGTGCCAGCTCACCACCCTCCTTAACCGGTGAGCAGTTCTTC

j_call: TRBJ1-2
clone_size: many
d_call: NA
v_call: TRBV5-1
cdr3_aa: CASSLEQGPNYGYTF
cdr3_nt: TGCGCCAGCAGCTTGGAACAGGGCCCAAACTATGGCTACACCTTC

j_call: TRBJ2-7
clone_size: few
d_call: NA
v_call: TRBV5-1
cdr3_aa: CASSLERRGRASYEQYF
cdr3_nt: TGCGCCAGCAGCTTGGAACGGCGGGGGCGGGCCTCCTACGAGCAGTACTTC

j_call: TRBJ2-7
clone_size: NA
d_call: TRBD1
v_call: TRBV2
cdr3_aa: CASSEARTGGGYEQYF
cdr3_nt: TGTGCCAGCAGTGAAGCGCGGACAGGGGGCGGCTACGAGCAGTACTTC

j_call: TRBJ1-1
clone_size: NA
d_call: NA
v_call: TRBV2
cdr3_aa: CASSESLGASTEAFF
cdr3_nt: TGTGCCAGCAGTGAAAGTCTGGGGGCGTCGACTGAAGCTTTCTTT

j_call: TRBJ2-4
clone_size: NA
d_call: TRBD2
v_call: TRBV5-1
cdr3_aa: CASSPGLAGVVAKNIQYF
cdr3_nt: TGCGCCAGCAGCCCGGGACTAGCGGGAGTCGTGGCCAAAAACATTCAGTACTTC

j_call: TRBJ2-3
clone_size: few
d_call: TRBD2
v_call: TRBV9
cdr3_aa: CASSVMAGGLTDTQYF
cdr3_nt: TGTGCCAGCAGCGTAATGGCGGGGGGGCTAACAGATACGCAGTATTTT

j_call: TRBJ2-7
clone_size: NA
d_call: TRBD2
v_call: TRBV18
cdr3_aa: CASSPRGLAGGYEQYF
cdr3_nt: TGTGCCAGCTCACCACGGGGACTAGCGGGAGGCTACGAGCAGTACTTC

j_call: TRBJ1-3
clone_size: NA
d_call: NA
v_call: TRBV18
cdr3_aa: CASSPLRGASGNTIYF
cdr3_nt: TGTGCCAGCTCACCACTCCGGGGGGCCTCTGGAAACACCATATATTTT

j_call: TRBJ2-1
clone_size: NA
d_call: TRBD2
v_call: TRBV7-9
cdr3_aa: CASRMGSGSFDEQFF
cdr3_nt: TGTGCCAGCAGAATGGGAAGCGGGAGTTTCGATGAGCAGTTCTTC

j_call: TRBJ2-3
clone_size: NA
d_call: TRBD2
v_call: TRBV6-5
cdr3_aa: CASKVGGITDTQYF
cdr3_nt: TGTGCCAGTAAGGTGGGGGGGATCACAGATACGCAGTATTTT

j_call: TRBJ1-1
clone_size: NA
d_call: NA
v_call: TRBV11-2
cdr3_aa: CASSPLGRQVLNTEAFF
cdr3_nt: TGTGCCAGCAGCCCACTGGGGCGACAGGTCTTGAACACTGAAGCTTTCTTT

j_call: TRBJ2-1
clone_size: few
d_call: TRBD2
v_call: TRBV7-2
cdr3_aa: CASTSRGAGGSYNEQFF
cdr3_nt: TGTGCCAGCACCTCCCGGGGGGCGGGAGGCTCCTACAATGAGCAGTTCTTC

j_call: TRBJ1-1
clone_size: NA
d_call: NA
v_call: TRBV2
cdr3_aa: CASSILRQDTEAFF
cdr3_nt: TGTGCCAGCAGTATCCTTCGGCAGGACACTGAAGCTTTCTTT

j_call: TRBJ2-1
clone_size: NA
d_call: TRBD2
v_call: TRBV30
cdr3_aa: CAWMGLRGGYNEQFF
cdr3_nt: TGTGCCTGGATGGGCCTGCGGGGGGGTTACAATGAGCAGTTCTTC

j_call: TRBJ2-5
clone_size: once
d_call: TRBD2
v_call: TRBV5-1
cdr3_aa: CASSDLLAGGIETQYF
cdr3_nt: TGCGCCAGCAGCGATCTACTAGCGGGAGGAATTGAGACCCAGTACTTC

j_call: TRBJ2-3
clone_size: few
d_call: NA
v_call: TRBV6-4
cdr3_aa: CASRSTDTQYF
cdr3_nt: TGTGCCAGCCGGAGCACAGATACGCAGTATTTT

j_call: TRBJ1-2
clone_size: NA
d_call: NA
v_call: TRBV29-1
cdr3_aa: CSVETPRRDDYGYTF
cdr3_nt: TGCAGCGTTGAAACCCCGCGCAGGGATGACTATGGCTACACCTTC

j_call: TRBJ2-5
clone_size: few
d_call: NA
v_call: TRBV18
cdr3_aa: CASSVLAQETQYF
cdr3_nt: TGTGCCAGCTCAGTCCTAGCACAAGAGACCCAGTACTTC

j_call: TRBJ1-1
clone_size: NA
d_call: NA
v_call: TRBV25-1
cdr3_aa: CASSERGTEAFF
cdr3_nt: TGTGCCAGCAGTGAAAGGGGCACTGAAGCTTTCTTT

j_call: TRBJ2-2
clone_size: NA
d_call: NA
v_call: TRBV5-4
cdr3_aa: CASSLSTWNTGELFF
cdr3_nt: TGTGCCAGCAGCTTGTCCACTTGGAACACCGGGGAGCTGTTTTTT

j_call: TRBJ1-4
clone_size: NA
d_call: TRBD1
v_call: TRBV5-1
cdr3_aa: CASSPGQAAGEKLFF
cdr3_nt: TGCGCCAGCAGCCCCGGACAGGCGGCGGGGGAAAAACTGTTTTTT

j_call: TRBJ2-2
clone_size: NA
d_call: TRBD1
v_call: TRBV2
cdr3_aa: CASRGTVSAVTGELFF
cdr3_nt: TGTGCCAGCAGGGGGACAGTGAGCGCGGTCACCGGGGAGCTGTTTTTT

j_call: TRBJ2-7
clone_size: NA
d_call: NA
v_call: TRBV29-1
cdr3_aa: CSVEFSKREQYF
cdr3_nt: TGCAGCGTTGAATTTAGTAAGAGGGAGCAGTACTTC

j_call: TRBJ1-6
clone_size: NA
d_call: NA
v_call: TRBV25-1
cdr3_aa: CASSEGMWSSPLHF
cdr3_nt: TGTGCCAGCAGTGAAGGCATGTGGAGCTCACCCCTCCACTTT

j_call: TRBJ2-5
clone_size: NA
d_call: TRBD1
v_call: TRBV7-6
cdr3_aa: CASSATTGPETQYF
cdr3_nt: TGTGCCAGCAGCGCAACGACAGGGCCCGAGACCCAGTACTTC

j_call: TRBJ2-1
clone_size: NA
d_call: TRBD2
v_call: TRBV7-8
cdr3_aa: CASSPSGRYEQFF
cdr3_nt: TGTGCCAGCAGCCCTAGCGGGAGGTATGAGCAGTTCTTC

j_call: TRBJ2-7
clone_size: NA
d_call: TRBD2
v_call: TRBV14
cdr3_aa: CASSQPGTSFYEQYF
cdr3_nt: TGTGCCAGCAGCCAACCCGGGACTAGCTTCTACGAGCAGTACTTC

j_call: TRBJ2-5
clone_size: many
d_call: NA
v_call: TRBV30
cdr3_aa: CAWSGGGFEETQYF
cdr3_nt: TGTGCCTGGAGCGGAGGGGGCTTTGAGGAGACCCAGTACTTC

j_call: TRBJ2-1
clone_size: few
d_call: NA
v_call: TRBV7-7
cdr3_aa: CASSLASGNEQFF
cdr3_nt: TGTGCCAGCAGCTTAGCTAGCGGCAATGAGCAGTTCTTC

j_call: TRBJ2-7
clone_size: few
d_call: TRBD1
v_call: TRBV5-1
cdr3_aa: CASSFTSTGTGIYEQYF
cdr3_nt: TGCGCCAGCAGCTTTACCTCTACCGGGACAGGGATCTACGAGCAGTACTTC

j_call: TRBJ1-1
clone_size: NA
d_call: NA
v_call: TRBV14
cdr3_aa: CASSPQVFDPEAFF
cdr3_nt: TGTGCCAGCAGCCCTCAGGTATTCGATCCTGAAGCTTTCTTT